This T cell receptor (beta chain) was captured in a study of Ad26.COV2.S vaccination and SARS-CoV-2 variants. For the study at large: It was the COV1001 Ad26.COV2.S trial arm that included the donor. Donor got 5x10^10 or 1x10^11 viral particles of Ad26.COV2.S. Study results and limitations: Vaccinees displayed broader spike-specific TCR repertoires than placebo recipients.

For this clone: Its antigen is still unknown.

Per germline, CDR1 SGHTA and CDR2 FQGNSA. The CDR3 covers 13 residues. V shed 6 bases and J shed 9 bases, with 15 bases lying between them. As for treatment: some 20 received Ad26.COV2.S at low or high dose, single or two shots; about 5 received placebo; per-sample allocation not given. Day 63 after the first vaccine or placebo injection was the time point for sampling. Boston hosted the donor, who was an adult aged 18-55 years. Method: immunoSEQ multiplex PCR; TCRdb's copy keeps in-frame clones and lacks some. The sample has roughly 700,000 clones, 70% to 90% seen once; the top ten hold roughly 1.5%.

The sequenced sample was peripheral blood, obtained in a trial of Ad26.COV2.S vaccine versus placebo. V and J are TRBV7-2 and TRBJ2-1; D not resolved. This TCR was sampled from a person aged 18-65 years who received the Ad26.COV2.S COVID-19 vaccine or a placebo. The CDR3 here is CASRIVGSGEQFF. The CDR3 DNA follows: TGTGCCAGCAGGATAGTGGGGTCTGGTGAGCAGTTCTTC.